Following are 16 T cell receptor beta chains from one sample sequenced in a study of cytomegalovirus exposure and HLA in healthy donors. Primers included in the PCR were 60 Vbeta and 13 Jbeta primers. TCRdb keeps only in-frame clones here, not all; method: immunoSEQ multiplex PCR. The table has some 130,000 clones, 9.7% seen once; the top ten hold 1.8%. The sequenced sample consisted of PBMCs. The receptors were sampled from a man aged 45-60 years in good health and CMV-seronegative.

The chain joins TRBV2 to TRBJ1-5, with D tentatively TRBD1 (5 bases). The V and J ends lost 3 bases and 2 bases respectively, with 14 bases between them. Germline V gene lookup returns CDR1 SNHLY and CDR2 FYNNEI. This CDR3 has 16 amino acids. Written as DNA, the CDR3 is TGTGCCAGCAGTGACGGGGGATTCGTGGGCAATCAGCCCCAGCATTTT. This translates into CASSDGGFVGNQPQHF.

The V call is TRBV7-9, the J call TRBJ2-7; possibly TRBD2 for D (5 bases). The CDR3 spans 12 residues. Germline CDR1 reads SEHNR; CDR2 reads FQNEAQ (reference sequence). V lost 2 bases to trimming and J lost 6 bases, with 8 bases between them. In DNA, the CDR3 is TGTGCCAGCAGCTTATCTAGCAGCGAGCAGTACTTC. The encoded protein is CASSLSSSEQYF.

The table lists this clone with a few counts. The chain combines TRBV5-1 with TRBJ2-1; 7 bases match TRBD1. CDR3 size: 15 residues. Germline V gives CDR1 SGHRS, CDR2 YFSETQ. With 0 bases clipped from V and 9 bases from J, the junction kept 9 bases outside the gene matches. The CDR3: CASSLAQVGGGEQFF. CDR3 sequence (DNA): TGCGCCAGCAGCTTGGCCCAAGTAGGGGGCGGTGAGCAGTTCTTC.

This clone has only a few counts. The chain carries TRBV11-2 and TRBJ2-2, with 9 bases lining up with TRBD2. Germline V gene sequence: CDR1 SGHAT, CDR2 FQNNGV. This CDR3 is built from 15 residues. The V segment lost 3 bases and the J segment 5 bases; nucleotides outside the gene matches: 4. The CDR3 region has the DNA TGTGCCAGCAGCTTGCGGGAGGGGGGAACCGGGGAGCTGTTTTTT. Its translation: CASSLREGGTGELFF.

V is TRBV29-1 and J is TRBJ2-1; 10 bases agree with TRBD2. CDR1 is SQVTM and CDR2 is ANQGSEA in the germline V gene. J lost 2 bases, V lost 7 bases, and 8 bases had no gene match. CDR3 length: 15 amino acids. CDR3 protein: CSGLILAGAYNEQFF. In nucleotides, the CDR3 is TGCAGCGGCCTGATCCTAGCGGGGGCCTACAATGAGCAGTTCTTC.

This chain links TRBV6-6 with TRBJ2-1; perhaps TRBD1 as D (5 bases). This CDR3 is built from 16 residues. The V gene's germline CDR1 is MNHNY and CDR2 SVGAGI (reference sequence). The V end was cut by 4 bases, the J end by 6 bases, with 19 bases between. The CDR3 region is CASSSDKPAGPNEQFF. CDR3 DNA sequence: TGTGCCAGCAGTTCAGATAAACCAGCAGGGCCCAATGAGCAGTTCTTC.

The chain uses TRBV2 and TRBJ1-2; 7 bases are shared with TRBD1. V was clipped by 3 bases and J by 4 bases; unmatched bases: 5. Per the germline V gene, CDR1 is SNHLY and CDR2 is FYNNEI. This CDR3 is 14 amino acids long. CDR3 sequence: CASSDGGGFYGYTF. The DNA for the CDR3 is TGTGCCAGCAGTGACGGAGGGGGCTTCTATGGCTACACCTTC. Supplemented by reference TRBV2 and TRBJ1-2, the full variable domain reads EPEVTQTPSHQVTQMGQEVILRCVPISNHLYFYWYRQILGQKVEFLVSFYNNEISEKSEIFDDQFSVERPDGSNFTLKIRSTKLEDSAMYFCASSDGGGFYGYTFGSGTRLTVV.

J is TRBJ1-2 and V is TRBV19; D not resolved. The CDR3 length is 14 residues. Germline loops: CDR1 LNHDA, CDR2 SQIVND (reference sequence). V lost 1 base, J lost 0 bases, and 6 bases lay in between. The chain's CDR3 is CASSIGETNYGYTF. The CDR3 DNA sequence: TGTGCCAGTAGTATAGGAGAGACTAACTATGGCTACACCTTC. The whole variable domain, filled in from reference TRBV19 and TRBJ1-2, reads DGGITQSPKYLFRKEGQNVTLSCEQNLNHDAMYWYRQDPGQGLRLIYYSQIVNDFQKGDIAEGYSVSREKKESFPLTVTSAQKNPTAFYLCASSIGETNYGYTFGSGTRLTVV.

The chain links TRBV6-5 to TRBJ2-3, with D possibly being TRBD2 (6 bases). Germline CDR1 MNHEY, CDR2 SVGAGI. Deletions cut 6 bases from V and 0 bases from J, with 10 bases between. The CDR3 spans 14 residues. The CDR3 DNA sequence: TGTGCCAGCAGCCCCAGCGGGAGCACAGATACGCAGTATTTT. Its translation is CASSPSGSTDTQYF.

The J gene is TRBJ2-3, the V gene TRBV4-1, with 10 bases lining up with TRBD2. V shed 4 bases, J shed 2 bases, and the junction held 9 bases outside the gene matches. In germline, CDR1 is MGHRA, CDR2 YSYEKL. The CDR3 is 17 residues long. CDR3 sequence: CASSLRSSGSYTDTQYF. CDR3 in DNA: TGCGCCAGCAGCCTACGCTCTAGCGGGAGTTACACAGATACGCAGTATTTT.

The chain joins TRBV6-1 to TRBJ2-5; TRBD1 matches 8 bases. The germline V gene encodes CDR1 MNHNS and CDR2 SASEGT. The junction had 10 bases not matched to a gene; V was cut back by 5 bases and J by 5 bases. This CDR3 has 15 residues. The CDR3: CASSPQGGLVETQYF. The CDR3 DNA reads as TGTGCCAGCAGTCCACAGGGGGGCCTTGTTGAGACCCAGTACTTC.

The chain has TRBV6-1 and TRBJ2-1; TRBD2 agrees at 7 bases. The ends lost 5 bases at V and 13 bases at J; junction bases unmatched: 8. The germline gives CDR1 MNHNS, CDR2 SASEGT. The CDR3 sequence is 12 residues long. The CDR3 sequence is CASSPGLPDQFF. The DNA for the CDR3 is TGTGCCAGCAGTCCGGGACTACCGGACCAGTTCTTC.

The rearrangement uses TRBV29-1 and TRBJ2-5; D might be TRBD2 (6 bases). The V gene's germline CDR1 is SQVTM and CDR2 ANQGSEA. This CDR3 is built from 17 residues. Trimming removed 6 bases from V and 5 bases from J, with 28 bases in between. The DNA of the CDR3 is TGCAGCGTCGTGGGATCCCCAGGCGTCGGGGGTGTGGAGACCCAGTACTTC. This sequence encodes CSVVGSPGVGGVETQYF.

This clone has a handful of counts. This chain uses TRBV7-8 with TRBJ2-1, with TRBD1 identical over 11 bases. CDR1 is SGHVS, CDR2 FQNEAQ, per germline. The CDR3 contains 16 residues. Trimming removed 5 bases from V and 9 bases from J; junction bases left unmatched: 12. For the CDR3, the DNA is TGTGCCAGCAGCCAGATAGGACAGGGGGCAAATCGTGAGCAGTTCTTC. This gives the protein CASSQIGQGANREQFF. The complete variable domain, with remaining parts taken from reference TRBV7-8 and TRBJ2-1, reads GAGVSQSPRYKVAKRGQDVALRCDPISGHVSLFWYQQALGQGPEFLTYFQNEAQLDKSGLPSDRFFAERPEGSVSTLKIQRTQQEDSAVYLCASSQIGQGANREQFFGPGTRLTVL.

This clone has only a few counts. V usage is TRBV7-6 and J usage is TRBJ2-1; 7 nucleotides line up with TRBD1. Germline V gene sequence: CDR1 SGHVS, CDR2 FNYEAQ. The CDR3 spans 15 residues. The J segment lost 9 bases and the V segment lost 4 bases, leaving 12 bases of the junction unmatched. This CDR3 reads CASSWATGSRAEQFF. CDR3 nucleotides: TGTGCCAGCAGCTGGGCGACAGGGTCGAGGGCTGAGCAGTTCTTC.

The rearrangement joins TRBV25-1 to TRBJ2-7; TRBD2 aligns across 8 bases. CDR1 is MGHDK and CDR2 is SYGVNS in the germline V gene. The CDR3 consists of 15 residues. After removal of 0 bases from V and 6 bases from J, the junction contained 7 bases not matched to a gene. CDR3 loop: CASSEYVTSGFEQYF. CDR3 nucleotides: TGTGCCAGCAGTGAATATGTTACTAGCGGATTCGAGCAGTACTTC.